This T cell receptor (beta chain) is from a study of blood T cell repertoires in COVID-19. The CDR3 is made up of 15 amino acids. Germline V gives CDR1 MNHEY, CDR2 SMNVEV (reference sequence). The V and J ends lost 7 bases and 0 bases, in that order; junction bases with no gene match: 6. Under the authors' procedure: Counts of nucleated cells, estimated from reference gene primer amplification, were obtained. The data were produced by immunoSEQ multiplex PCR, yet TCRdb's version contains in-frame clones alone and is incomplete. V and J calls and clone size are given by that table; D and trimming were obtained from the DNA. The sample lists roughly 110,000 clones; 75% to 95% were seen once.

The chain has TRBV27 and TRBJ2-1; 7 bases line up with TRBD2. The sample comprised peripheral blood. This TCR was recovered from a woman under 40 with acute or convalescent COVID-19. The CDR3 DNA reads TGTGCCAGCAAGGAGCGGGAAACCTCCTACAATGAGCAGTTCTTC. Amino acids: CASKERETSYNEQFF.